The 5 T cell receptor beta chains listed next were all sequenced from one sample in a study of shared clonotypes between healthy human individuals. This table comes from immunoSEQ multiplex PCR, and its TCRdb copy is limited to in-frame clones, with some not included. The sample yields roughly 2 million clones, about 94% seen once. The sample was naive CD4+ T cells sorted from blood. Subset in this sample: CD45RA+ positively selected. The receptors here all came from a man aged 18 to 29 in good health.

The rearrangement joins TRBV11-2 to TRBJ2-1; maybe TRBD2 (5 bases). V was clipped by 6 bases and J by 8 bases, with 11 bases between them. Germline V lookup: CDR1 SGHAT, CDR2 FQNNGV. This CDR3 comprises 12 residues. For the CDR3, the DNA is TGTGCCAGCAGAAGAGGGTTGGATGAGCAGTTCTTC. Protein product: CASRRGLDEQFF.

This chain connects TRBV18 to TRBJ2-7; 12 positions agree with TRBD2. Germline V CDR1 and CDR2: KGHSH, LQKENI. The trim removed 3 bases at V and 6 bases at J, leaving 9 bases unmatched. This CDR3 has 16 residues. The CDR3 sequence: CASSPNSGLAGSEQYF. The CDR3, as DNA: TGTGCCAGCTCACCTAATTCTGGACTAGCGGGGTCCGAGCAGTACTTC.

This clone appeared a single time. The V call is TRBV28, the J call TRBJ2-1; D is perhaps TRBD2 (5 bases). The ends were cut back, 7 bases at V and 5 bases at J, with 12 bases in the middle. This CDR3 has 13 residues. The germline CDR1 and CDR2 sequences are MDHEN and SYDVKM. In nucleotides, the CDR3 is TGTGCCAGCATGGGGAGAATGGACAATGAGCAGTTCTTC. Translating gives CASMGRMDNEQFF.

V gene TRBV5-4 combines with J gene TRBJ1-6, with D hard to call. Looked up from germline, CDR1 is SGHNT and CDR2 is YYREEE (reference sequence). The ends were cut back, 0 bases at V and 5 bases at J, with 6 bases in the middle. The CDR3 is 14 amino acids. The CDR3 DNA follows: TGTGCCAGCAGCTTGGAGAACAATAATTCACCCCTCCACTTT. Translated: CASSLENNNSPLHF.

The chain couples TRBV4-1 to TRBJ1-2; the D gene is possibly TRBD1 (6 bases). The CDR3 is 15 amino acids. The germline CDR1 and CDR2 sequences are MGHRA and YSYEKL. V lost 0 bases and J 8 bases, leaving 16 bases between the germline ends. The CDR3 DNA is TGCGCCAGCAGCCAAGACTGGGGGGGGCTTGGAGGCTACACCTTC. Translating it yields CASSQDWGGLGGYTF.